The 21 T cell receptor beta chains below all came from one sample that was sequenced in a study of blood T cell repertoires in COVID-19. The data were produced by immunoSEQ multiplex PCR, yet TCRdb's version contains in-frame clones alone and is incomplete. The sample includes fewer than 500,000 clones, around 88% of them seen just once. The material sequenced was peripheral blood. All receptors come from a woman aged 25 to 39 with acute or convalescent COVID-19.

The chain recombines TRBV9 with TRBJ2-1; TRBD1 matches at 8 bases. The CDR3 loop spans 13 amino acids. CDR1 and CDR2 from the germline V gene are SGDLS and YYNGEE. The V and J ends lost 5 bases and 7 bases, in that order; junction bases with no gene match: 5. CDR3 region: CASSNNRGNEQFF. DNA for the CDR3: TGTGCCAGCAGTAACAACAGGGGGAATGAGCAGTTCTTC.

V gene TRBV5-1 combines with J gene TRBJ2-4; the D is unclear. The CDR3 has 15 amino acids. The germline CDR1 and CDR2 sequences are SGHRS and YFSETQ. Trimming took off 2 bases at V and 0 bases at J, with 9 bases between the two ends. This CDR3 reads CASSFSGVAKNIQYF. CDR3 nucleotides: TGCGCCAGCAGCTTCAGTGGAGTAGCCAAAAACATTCAGTACTTC.

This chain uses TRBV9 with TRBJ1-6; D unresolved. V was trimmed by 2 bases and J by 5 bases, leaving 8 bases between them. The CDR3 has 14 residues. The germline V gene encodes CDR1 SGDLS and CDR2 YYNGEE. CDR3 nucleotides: TGTGCCAGCAGCGTTCGAGTCGATAATTCACCCCTCCACTTT. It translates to CASSVRVDNSPLHF.

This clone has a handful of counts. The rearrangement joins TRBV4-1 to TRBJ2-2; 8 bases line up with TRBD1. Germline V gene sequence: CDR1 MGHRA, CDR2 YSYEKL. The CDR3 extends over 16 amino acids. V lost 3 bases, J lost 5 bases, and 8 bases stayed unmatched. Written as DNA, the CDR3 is TGCGCCAGCAGCCACGACAGGGGAGGTGTGACCGGGGAGCTGTTTTTT. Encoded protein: CASSHDRGGVTGELFF.

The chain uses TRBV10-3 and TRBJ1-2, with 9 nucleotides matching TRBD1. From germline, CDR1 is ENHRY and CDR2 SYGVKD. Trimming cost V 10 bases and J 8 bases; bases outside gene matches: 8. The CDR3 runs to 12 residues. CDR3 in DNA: TGTGCCACCTGGCGGACAGGGGCCGGCTACACCTTC. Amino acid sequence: CATWRTGAGYTF.

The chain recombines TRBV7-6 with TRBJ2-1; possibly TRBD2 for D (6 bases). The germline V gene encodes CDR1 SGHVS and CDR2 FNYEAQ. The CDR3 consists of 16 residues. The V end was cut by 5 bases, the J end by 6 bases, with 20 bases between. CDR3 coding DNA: TGTGCCAGCAGCCCAGTAGGGGAGGTCAGTAGCAATGAGCAGTTCTTC. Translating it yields CASSPVGEVSSNEQFF.

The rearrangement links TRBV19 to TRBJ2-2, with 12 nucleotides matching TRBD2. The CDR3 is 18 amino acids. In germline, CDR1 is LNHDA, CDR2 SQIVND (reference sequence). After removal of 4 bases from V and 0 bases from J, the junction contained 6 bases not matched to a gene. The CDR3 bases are TGTGCCAGTAGTACCCGGACTAGCGGGGACACGAACACCGGGGAGCTGTTTTTT. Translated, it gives CASSTRTSGDTNTGELFF.

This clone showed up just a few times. The CDR3 nucleotides are TGCGCCAGCAGCGATGGTACAGGCGAAGCTTTCTTT. This sequence encodes CASSDGTGEAFF. V usage is TRBV5-1 and J usage is TRBJ1-1, with D possibly matching TRBD1 (5 bases). Trimming removed 4 bases at V and 8 bases at J, with 12 bases between. The CDR3 totals 12 residues. Germline V CDR1 and CDR2: SGHRS, YFSETQ.

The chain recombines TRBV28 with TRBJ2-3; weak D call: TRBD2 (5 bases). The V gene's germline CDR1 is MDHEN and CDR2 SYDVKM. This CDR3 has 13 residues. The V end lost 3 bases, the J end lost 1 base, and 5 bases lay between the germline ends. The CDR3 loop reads CASSFGGTDTQYF. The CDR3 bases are TGTGCCAGCAGTTTCGGGGGCACAGATACGCAGTATTTT.

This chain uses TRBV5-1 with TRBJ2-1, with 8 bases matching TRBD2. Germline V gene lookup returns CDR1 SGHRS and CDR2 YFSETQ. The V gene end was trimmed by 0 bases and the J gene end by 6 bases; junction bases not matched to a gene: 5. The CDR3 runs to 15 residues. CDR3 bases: TGCGCCAGCAGCTTGGTACCCGGGGGGGCCAATGAGCAGTTCTTC. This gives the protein CASSLVPGGANEQFF.

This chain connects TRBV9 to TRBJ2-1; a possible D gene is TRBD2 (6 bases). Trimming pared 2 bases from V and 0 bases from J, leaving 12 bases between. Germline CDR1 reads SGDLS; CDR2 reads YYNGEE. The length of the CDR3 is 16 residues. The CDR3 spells CASSVGGGHSYNEQFF. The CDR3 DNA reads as TGTGCCAGCAGCGTCGGGGGAGGACACTCCTACAATGAGCAGTTCTTC.

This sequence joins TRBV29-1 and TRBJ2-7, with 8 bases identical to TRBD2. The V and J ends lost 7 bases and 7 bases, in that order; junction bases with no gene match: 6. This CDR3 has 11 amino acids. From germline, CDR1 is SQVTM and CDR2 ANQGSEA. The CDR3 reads CSGTRGGEQYF. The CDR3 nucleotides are TGCAGCGGGACCCGGGGGGGAGAGCAGTACTTC.

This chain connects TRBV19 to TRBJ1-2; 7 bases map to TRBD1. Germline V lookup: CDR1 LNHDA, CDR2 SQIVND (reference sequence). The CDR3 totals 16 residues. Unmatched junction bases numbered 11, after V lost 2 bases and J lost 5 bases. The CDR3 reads CASSIMWRGDSYGYTF. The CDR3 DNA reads TGTGCCAGTAGTATAATGTGGAGGGGGGACAGTTATGGCTACACCTTC.

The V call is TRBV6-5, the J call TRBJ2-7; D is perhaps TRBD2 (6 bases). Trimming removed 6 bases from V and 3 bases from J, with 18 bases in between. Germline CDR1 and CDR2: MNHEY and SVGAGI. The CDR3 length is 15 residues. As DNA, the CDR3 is TGTGCCAGCAGCCCACAGGCCGGGGGAAGCTACGAGCAGTACTTC. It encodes CASSPQAGGSYEQYF.

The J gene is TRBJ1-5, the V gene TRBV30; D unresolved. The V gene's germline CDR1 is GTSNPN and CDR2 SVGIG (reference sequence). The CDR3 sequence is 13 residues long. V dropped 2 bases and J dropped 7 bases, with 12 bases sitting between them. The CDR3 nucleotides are TGTGCCTGGAGTCCTACCTCCTTGCAGCCCCAGCATTTT. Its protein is CAWSPTSLQPQHF. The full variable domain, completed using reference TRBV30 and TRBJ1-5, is SQTIHQWPATLVQPVGSPLSLECTVEGTSNPNLYWYRQAAGRGLQLLFYSVGIGQISSEVPQNLSASRPQDRQFILSSKKLLLSDSGFYLCAWSPTSLQPQHFGDGTRLSIL.

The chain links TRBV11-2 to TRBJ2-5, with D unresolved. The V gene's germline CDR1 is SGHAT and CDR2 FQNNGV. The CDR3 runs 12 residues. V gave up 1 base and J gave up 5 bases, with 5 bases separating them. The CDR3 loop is CASSLVQETQYF. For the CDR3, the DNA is TGTGCCAGCAGCTTAGTTCAGGAGACCCAGTACTTC.

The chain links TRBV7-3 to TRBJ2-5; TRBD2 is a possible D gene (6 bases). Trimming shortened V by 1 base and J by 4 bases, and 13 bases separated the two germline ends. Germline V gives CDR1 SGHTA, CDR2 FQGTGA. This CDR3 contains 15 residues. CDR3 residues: CASSLMGGLRETQYF. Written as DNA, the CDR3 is TGTGCCAGCAGCTTAATGGGGGGTTTAAGAGAGACCCAGTACTTC.

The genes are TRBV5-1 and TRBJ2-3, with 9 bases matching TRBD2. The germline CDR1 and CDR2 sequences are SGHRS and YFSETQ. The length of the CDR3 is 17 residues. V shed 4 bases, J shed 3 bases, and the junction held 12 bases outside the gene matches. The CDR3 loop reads CASSGGQPGLATDTQYF. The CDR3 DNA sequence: TGCGCCAGCAGCGGGGGACAGCCGGGACTAGCAACAGATACGCAGTATTTT.

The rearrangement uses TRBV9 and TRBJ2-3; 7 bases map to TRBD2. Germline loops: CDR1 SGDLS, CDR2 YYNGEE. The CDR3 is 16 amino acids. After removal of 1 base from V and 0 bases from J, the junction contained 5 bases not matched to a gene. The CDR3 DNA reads TGTGCCAGCAGCGTATCGGGGGAGGGGAGCACAGATACGCAGTATTTT. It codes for CASSVSGEGSTDTQYF.

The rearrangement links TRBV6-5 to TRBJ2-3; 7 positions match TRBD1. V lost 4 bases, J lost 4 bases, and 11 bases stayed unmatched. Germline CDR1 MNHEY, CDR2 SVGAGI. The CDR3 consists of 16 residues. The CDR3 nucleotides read TGTGCCAGCAGTTCCGGCCGACAGGGATTCGCAGATACGCAGTATTTT. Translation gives CASSSGRQGFADTQYF.

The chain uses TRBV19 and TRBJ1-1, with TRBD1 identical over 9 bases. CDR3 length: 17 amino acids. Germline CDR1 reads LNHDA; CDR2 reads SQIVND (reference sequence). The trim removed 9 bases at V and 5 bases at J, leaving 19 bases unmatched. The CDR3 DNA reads TGTGCCAGCTGTCCAAGGACAGGGGTAAGGATGGGAACTGAAGCTTTCTTT. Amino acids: CASCPRTGVRMGTEAFF.